Below are 27 T cell receptor beta chains sequenced from a single sample in a study of blood T cell repertoires in COVID-19. TCRdb's table, derived via immunoSEQ multiplex PCR, lists solely in-frame clones and lacks some. The sample records 200,000 to 300,000 clones, about four fifths being singletons. The sample comprised peripheral blood. The receptors were gathered from a woman aged 80 or over with acute or convalescent COVID-19.

This clone has ten or more counts. The chain employs TRBV24-1 and TRBJ2-2; D might be TRBD2 (6 bases). This CDR3 spans 15 amino acids. V lost 6 bases and J lost 5, with 15 bases in between. Germline CDR1 is KGHDR and CDR2 is SFDVKD. CDR3 residues: CATSSAGTGTGELFF. Written as DNA, the CDR3 is TGTGCCACCAGTTCCGCGGGGACGGGTACCGGGGAGCTGTTTTTT.

The genes are TRBV7-9 and TRBJ1-4; D not certain. This CDR3 is built from 15 residues. Germline CDR1 reads SEHNR; CDR2 reads FQNEAQ (reference sequence). V lost 5 bases and J lost 5, with 15 bases in between. Written as DNA, the CDR3 is TGTGCCAGCAGCCAGGATGGACTCGGGAATGAAAAACTGTTTTTT. This encodes CASSQDGLGNEKLFF.

V gene TRBV15 combines with J gene TRBJ1-3; 8 positions agree with TRBD1. The trim removed 3 bases at V and 3 bases at J, leaving 7 bases unmatched. CDR1 is LNHNV and CDR2 is YYDKDF in the germline V gene (reference sequence). The CDR3 has 16 residues. In DNA form, the CDR3 reads TGTGCCACCAGCAGGGGACAGGTCCTCGGTGGAAACACCATATATTTT. It yields the protein CATSRGQVLGGNTIYF.

The V and J genes are TRBV4-1 and TRBJ1-2, with 7 positions matching TRBD1. J gave up 8 bases and V 1 base, and 7 bases lay outside the gene matches. Germline assignment: CDR1 MGHRA and CDR2 YSYEKL. This CDR3 has 14 residues. The CDR3 DNA is TGCGCCAGCAGCCAAGGGACAGGCACTAAGGGCTACACCTTC. As protein: CASSQGTGTKGYTF.

This clone was detected only once. The chain employs TRBV7-8 and TRBJ1-3; D is possibly TRBD1 (6 bases). The V end lost 1 base, the J end lost 0 bases, and 10 bases lay between the germline ends. CDR1 is SGHVS, CDR2 FQNEAQ, per germline. The CDR3 extends over 16 amino acids. The chain's CDR3 is CASSLVGTYSGNTIYF. In DNA, the CDR3 is TGTGCCAGCAGCTTAGTGGGGACATACTCTGGAAACACCATATATTTT.

For the CDR3, the DNA is TGCGCCAGCAGTGAGGATCGAGGAGGCTGGGTCTACAATGAGCAGTTCTTC. Translating it yields CASSEDRGGWVYNEQFF. The V gene is TRBV10-2, the J gene TRBJ2-1, with D tentatively TRBD2 (5 bases). Germline CDR1 and CDR2: WSHSY and SAAADI. The ends were cut back, 2 bases at V and 3 bases at J, with 17 bases in the middle. CDR3 length: 17 amino acids.

The V and J genes are TRBV7-2 and TRBJ1-2; D gene uncertain. The CDR3 is 14 amino acids. Trimming shortened V by 0 bases and J by 3 bases, and 8 bases separated the two germline ends. CDR1 SGHTA and CDR2 FQGNSA come from the germline V gene. The CDR3 reads CASSLAGRDYGYTF. The CDR3, as DNA: TGTGCCAGCAGCTTAGCTGGGCGAGACTATGGCTACACCTTC.

This clone was seen just once. The gene calls are TRBV7-3 and TRBJ1-3; perhaps TRBD1 as D (6 bases). In germline, CDR1 is SGHTA, CDR2 FQGTGA. The V and J ends lost 6 bases and 4 bases respectively, with 10 bases between them. CDR3 size: 13 residues. In DNA form, the CDR3 reads TGTGCCAGCAGTTCGGGGGGCGGAAACACCATATATTTT. Amino acid sequence: CASSSGGGNTIYF.

V gene TRBV4-1 combines with J gene TRBJ1-5; 8 nucleotides agree with TRBD1. V lost 2 bases to trimming and J lost 10 bases; unmatched junction nucleotides: 10. The length of the CDR3 is 15 residues. Looked up from germline, CDR1 is MGHRA and CDR2 is YSYEKL. CDR3: CASSQIGQGVGPQHF. CDR3 DNA sequence: TGCGCCAGCAGCCAAATCGGACAGGGTGTTGGACCCCAGCATTTT.

The chain carries TRBV6-5 and TRBJ2-7; a possible D gene is TRBD2 (5 bases). Germline V CDR1 and CDR2: MNHEY, SVGAGI. The V gene lost 6 bases and the J gene lost 7 bases, with 13 bases spanning the gap. The CDR3 extends over 12 amino acids. The CDR3 DNA follows: TGTGCCAGCAGCCTTGGACTTTGGGAGCAGTACTTC. Its translation is CASSLGLWEQYF.

The V call is TRBV2, the J call TRBJ2-3; tentatively, D is TRBD2 (5 bases). CDR1 is SNHLY, CDR2 FYNNEI, per germline. Trimming removed 6 bases from V and 0 bases from J, with 19 bases in between. This CDR3 region has 17 residues. Here the CDR3 reads CASRGGVRVISTDTQYF. The CDR3 nucleotides read TGTGCCAGCAGAGGAGGAGTCCGGGTTATTAGCACAGATACGCAGTATTTT. The complete variable domain, with remaining parts taken from reference TRBV2 and TRBJ2-3, reads EPEVTQTPSHQVTQMGQEVILRCVPISNHLYFYWYRQILGQKVEFLVSFYNNEISEKSEIFDDQFSVERPDGSNFTLKIRSTKLEDSAMYFCASRGGVRVISTDTQYFGPGTRLTVL.

The J gene is TRBJ2-7, the V gene TRBV2; 8 bases agree with TRBD2. The CDR3 has 15 residues. Germline assignment: CDR1 SNHLY and CDR2 FYNNEI. Trimming took 4 bases from V and 5 from J; bases not matched to a gene: 10. Here the CDR3 reads CASSVLAGLSNEQYF. CDR3 DNA sequence: TGTGCCAGCAGTGTCTTAGCGGGGCTATCTAACGAGCAGTACTTC.

This sequence joins TRBV2 and TRBJ1-1; D might be TRBD1 (5 bases). The CDR3 runs to 15 residues. Looked up from germline, CDR1 is SNHLY and CDR2 is FYNNEI. V was shortened by 7 bases and J by 1 base, with 16 bases between the two germline ends. CDR3 coding DNA: TGTGCCAGCAATCCCTTGGGGGGTGGGAACACTGAAGCTTTCTTT. It codes for CASNPLGGGNTEAFF.

J is TRBJ1-1 and V is TRBV3-1 (or the pseudogene TRBV3-2), with D maybe TRBD1 (6 bases). This CDR3 comprises 17 residues. V lost 4 bases to trimming and J lost 3 bases, with 21 bases between them. In germline, CDR1 is LGHDT, CDR2 YNNKEL (reference sequence). This CDR3 reads CASSPGGRTARHTEAFF. CDR3 nucleotides: TGTGCCAGCAGCCCCGGCGGCCGGACAGCCCGCCACACTGAAGCTTTCTTT.

The chain is built from TRBV6-5 and TRBJ2-1; D possibly corresponds to TRBD1 (6 bases). Trimming stripped 6 bases from V and 2 bases from J, with 11 bases between. The CDR3 length is 14 residues. Germline V gives CDR1 MNHEY, CDR2 SVGAGI. This chain's CDR3 is CASRDRAAYNEQFF. Here the CDR3 DNA reads TGTGCCAGCAGGGACAGAGCAGCCTACAATGAGCAGTTCTTC.

The rearrangement uses TRBV19 and TRBJ2-2; D remains unclear. Germline CDR1 reads LNHDA; CDR2 reads SQIVND (reference sequence). V was cut by 0 bases and J by 2 bases, with 4 bases left in between. The CDR3 loop spans 14 amino acids. CDR3 coding DNA: TGTGCCAGTAGTATAGACTCTAACACCGGGGAGCTGTTTTTT. Translation: CASSIDSNTGELFF.

The chain uses TRBV6-5 and TRBJ1-1; the D is unclear. Trimming cost V 0 bases and J 2 bases, with 7 bases left between them. Looked up from germline, CDR1 is MNHEY and CDR2 is SVGAGI. This CDR3 is built from 14 residues. CDR3 region: CASSYSTVNTEAFF. CDR3 nucleotide sequence: TGTGCCAGCAGTTACTCCACGGTAAACACTGAAGCTTTCTTT.

V is TRBV7-9 and J is TRBJ1-1; 9 nucleotides line up with TRBD1. J lost 1 base, V lost 4 bases, and 4 bases had no gene match. Germline CDR1 reads SEHNR; CDR2 reads FQNEAQ (reference sequence). This CDR3 comprises 15 residues. The CDR3 is CASSSRQGGNTEAFF. CDR3 in DNA: TGTGCCAGCAGCTCGCGACAGGGGGGGAACACTGAAGCTTTCTTT.

This chain joins TRBV29-1 and TRBJ1-1; D not resolved. With 4 bases removed from V and 0 bases from J, the gap between germline ends came to 24 bases. Germline CDR1 is SQVTM and CDR2 is ANQGSEA. CDR3 size: 18 residues. For the CDR3, the DNA is TGCAGCGTTGGCACGAGGGTATCTCCCCCGGCCCTGAACACTGAAGCTTTCTTT. Amino acids: CSVGTRVSPPALNTEAFF. Based on the CDR3 plus reference TRBV29-1 and TRBJ1-1, the full variable domain is SAVISQKPSRDICQRGTSLTIQCQVDSQVTMMFWYRQQPGQSLTLIATANQGSEATYESGFVIDKFPISRPNLTFSTLTVSNMSPEDSSIYLCSVGTRVSPPALNTEAFFGQGTRLTVV.

There are a few counts of this clone. This sequence joins TRBV4-1 and TRBJ1-3, with 8 bases identical to TRBD1. Germline CDR1 reads MGHRA; CDR2 reads YSYEKL. The CDR3 extends over 15 amino acids. The V segment lost 4 bases and the J segment 0 bases; nucleotides outside the gene matches: 2. In DNA, the CDR3 is TGCGCCAGCAGCCTCGGGACAGGCTCTGGAAACACCATATATTTT. This gives the protein CASSLGTGSGNTIYF.

This chain joins TRBV16 and TRBJ1-1; perhaps TRBD1 as D (5 bases). The V and J ends lost 2 bases and 0 bases respectively, with 28 bases between them. CDR1 KGHSY and CDR2 FQNENV come from the germline V gene. The CDR3 sequence is 21 residues long. The CDR3 loop reads CASSQATHHPPGSLMNTEAFF. The CDR3 DNA follows: TGTGCCAGCAGCCAAGCCACCCACCACCCGCCAGGGTCCCTCATGAACACTGAAGCTTTCTTT.

V is TRBV6-7 and J is TRBJ1-6; 8 positions agree with TRBD1. TRBV6-7 is an ORF, and what it does is uncertain. This CDR3 is built from 20 residues. Trimming removed 1 base from V and 9 bases from J; junction bases left unmatched: 20. The CDR3 loop is CASSYWRDYPGQDDSSPLHF. CDR3 in DNA: TGTGCCAGCAGTTACTGGAGGGATTATCCGGGACAGGATGACTCTTCACCCCTCCACTTT.

The V and J genes are TRBV11-2 and TRBJ1-5, with 8 bases lining up with TRBD1. The CDR3 runs to 15 residues. V gave up 5 bases and J gave up 2 bases; unmatched junction bases: 5. The germline V gene has CDR1 SGHAT and CDR2 FQNNGV. The CDR3, as DNA: TGTGCCAGCAGCCCCGACAGGGGAGGCAATCAGCCCCAGCATTTT. Encoded protein: CASSPDRGGNQPQHF.

The gene calls are TRBV5-6 and TRBJ2-5, with a tentative D call TRBD2 (5 bases). Trimming removed 0 bases at V and 10 bases at J, with 16 bases between. The CDR3 has 14 amino acids. The germline V gene has CDR1 SGHDT and CDR2 YYEEEE. As DNA, the CDR3 is TGTGCCAGCAGCTTGGTTGGGAGCCCCGGGGACCAGTACTTC. Its translation is CASSLVGSPGDQYF.

The chain carries TRBV7-2 and TRBJ1-5; 8 nucleotides agree with TRBD1. CDR1 and CDR2 (germline): SGHTA, FQGNSA. V shed 2 bases, J shed 7 bases, and the junction held 4 bases outside the gene matches. There are 14 residues in the CDR3. In nucleotides, the CDR3 is TGTGCCAGCAGCTTACCAGGGGGCAGGCAGCCCCAGCATTTT. It is translated as CASSLPGGRQPQHF. Filled out from reference TRBV7-2 and TRBJ1-5, the complete variable domain reads GAGVSQSPSNKVTEKGKDVELRCDPISGHTALYWYRQSLGQGLEFLIYFQGNSAPDKSGLPSDRFSAERTGGSVSTLTIQRTQQEDSAVYLCASSLPGGRQPQHFGDGTRLSIL.

This clone was observed a single time. This chain uses TRBV7-7 with TRBJ1-4; TRBD1 is a possible D gene (5 bases). The CDR3 runs to 14 residues. Germline V gene sequence: CDR1 SSHAT, CDR2 FNYEAQ (reference sequence). The CDR3 reads CASSAGRGDEKLFF. CDR3 coding DNA: TGTGCTAGCTCAGCAGGGAGGGGAGACGAAAAACTGTTTTTT.

V and J are TRBV10-3 and TRBJ2-6, with D possibly matching TRBD1 (5 bases). The CDR3 covers 15 residues. From germline, CDR1 is ENHRY and CDR2 SYGVKD. Trimming shortened V by 4 bases and J by 2 bases, and 9 bases separated the two germline ends. The CDR3 nucleotides are TGTGCCATCAGTGCCCAGGGAACTGGGGCCAACGTCCTGACTTTC. It specifies CAISAQGTGANVLTF.